Following are 15 T cell receptor beta chains from one sample sequenced in a study of blood T cell repertoires in COVID-19. Generated by immunoSEQ multiplex PCR, the TCRdb table keeps only in-frame clones and is missing some. The sample shows approximately 350,000 clones, about 89% of them seen only once. Input material: peripheral blood. Receptors originate from a woman between 25 and 40 years old with COVID-19, enrolled during active disease.

The J gene is TRBJ2-3, the V gene TRBV28; D perhaps matches TRBD2 (6 bases). The CDR3 runs to 16 residues. The V gene lost 1 base and the J gene lost 2 bases, with 13 bases spanning the gap. Germline assignment: CDR1 MDHEN and CDR2 SYDVKM. CDR3 nucleotides: TGTGCCAGCAGTTTATACGCGGAGGGCATCACAGATACGCAGTATTTT. It is translated as CASSLYAEGITDTQYF.

This clone was recorded once. The CDR3 region has the DNA TGTGCCAGCAGCTTTTCGGGAGGTGGCACCGGGGAGCTGTTTTTT. The encoded protein is CASSFSGGGTGELFF. V and J are TRBV5-6 and TRBJ2-2; TRBD2 agrees at 7 bases. V trimming: 2 bases; J trimming: 4 bases; junction bases outside the gene matches: 5. The CDR3 is made up of 15 amino acids. Germline V gives CDR1 SGHDT, CDR2 YYEEEE.

The chain recombines TRBV9 with TRBJ2-1; TRBD1 aligns across 10 bases. V trimming: 0 bases; J trimming: 12 bases; junction bases outside the gene matches: 0. CDR1 and CDR2 (germline): SGDLS, YYNGEE. This CDR3 has 12 amino acids. CDR3 DNA sequence: TGTGCCAGCAGCGTAGGGGACAGGGGGCAGTTCTTC. Its translation is CASSVGDRGQFF.

This clone appeared once. The chain links TRBV19 to TRBJ2-5; TRBD1 agrees at 9 bases. CDR3 size: 15 residues. Trimming removed 0 bases from V and 5 bases from J; junction bases left unmatched: 4. Germline CDR1 reads LNHDA; CDR2 reads SQIVND (reference sequence). The DNA of the CDR3 is TGTGCCAGTAGTATAGAGGGACAGGGAGGCGAGACCCAGTACTTC. This sequence encodes CASSIEGQGGETQYF.

The chain recombines TRBV5-1 with TRBJ2-5; 7 bases are shared with TRBD2. J lost 4 bases, V lost 3 bases, and 15 bases had no gene match. The germline gives CDR1 SGHRS, CDR2 YFSETQ. CDR3 length: 17 amino acids. The CDR3 here is CASSWGGGGGPPETQYF. CDR3 sequence (DNA): TGCGCCAGCAGCTGGGGGGGTGGCGGAGGACCCCCAGAGACCCAGTACTTC.

The chain recombines TRBV30 with TRBJ2-2; 10 bases map to TRBD1. CDR1 and CDR2 from the germline V gene are GTSNPN and SVGIG (reference sequence). CDR3 length: 15 residues. V was pared by 2 bases and J by 9 bases, with 9 bases of the junction left unmatched. CDR3 bases: TGTGCCTGGAGTCGGCCTACGGGACAGGGGTGGGAGCTGTTTTTT. Translating gives CAWSRPTGQGWELFF.

The chain uses TRBV18 and TRBJ2-3; D possibly corresponds to TRBD2 (5 bases). Germline V gene data show CDR1 as KGHSH and CDR2 as LQKENI. The CDR3 is 14 residues long. The V gene lost 6 bases and the J gene lost 3 bases, with 13 bases spanning the gap. The CDR3 is CASSPATGTDTQYF. CDR3 nucleotide sequence: TGTGCCAGCTCGCCCGCTACGGGGACAGATACGCAGTATTTT.

The V and J genes are TRBV28 and TRBJ1-1, with a possible D match to TRBD1 (5 bases). The CDR3 extends over 13 amino acids. Germline CDR1 reads MDHEN; CDR2 reads SYDVKM. Trimming took 2 bases from V and 3 from J, leaving 7 bases between them. CDR3 DNA: TGTGCCAGCAGTTTAGGGGGGGACACTGAAGCTTTCTTT. Its protein is CASSLGGDTEAFF.

This clone was recorded only once. This chain links TRBV5-1 with TRBJ2-1; 7 positions match TRBD2. J gave up 0 bases and V 4 bases, and 4 bases lay outside the gene matches. Germline assignment: CDR1 SGHRS and CDR2 YFSETQ. This CDR3 has 15 residues. The CDR3 loop reads CASSLAVSSYNEQFF. The CDR3 nucleotides read TGCGCCAGCAGCCTAGCGGTGAGCTCCTACAATGAGCAGTTCTTC.

The chain couples TRBV11-3 to TRBJ2-7; 14 nucleotides match TRBD2. This CDR3 has 15 residues. J lost 4 bases, V lost 4 bases, and 3 bases had no gene match. Germline V gives CDR1 SGHNT, CDR2 YENEEA. In DNA form, the CDR3 reads TGTGCCAGCAGCTCGAGGACTAGCGGGAGGTACGAGCAGTACGTC. Translating gives CASSSRTSGRYEQYV.

The chain couples TRBV10-2 to TRBJ2-5; 11 bases map to TRBD2. V gave up 6 bases and J gave up 2 bases; unmatched junction bases: 2. CDR3 length: 14 amino acids. Germline lookup yields CDR1 WSHSY and CDR2 SAAADI. CDR3 sequence reads: CASRLAGGQETQYF. The CDR3 nucleotides read TGCGCCAGCAGGTTAGCGGGGGGGCAAGAGACCCAGTACTTC.

V gene TRBV4-2 combines with J gene TRBJ1-5; no clear D. The CDR3 length is 13 residues. V gave up 0 bases and J gave up 7 bases, with 7 bases separating them. From germline, CDR1 is LGHNA and CDR2 YNFKEQ. The CDR3 protein is CASSQDFSQPQHF. The CDR3 DNA sequence: TGTGCCAGCAGCCAAGATTTCTCCCAGCCCCAGCATTTT.

In DNA, the CDR3 is TGTGCCAGCAGTTTCCAGTTGCGGGGGAGGGAGGAGACCCAGTACTTC. Residues: CASSFQLRGREETQYF. The chain employs TRBV6-2 or TRBV6-3 and TRBJ2-5, with 7 bases that match TRBD2. V was pared by 4 bases and J by 5 bases, with 13 bases of the junction left unmatched. In germline, CDR1 is MNHEY, CDR2 SVGEGT. The CDR3 is 16 residues long.

The chain carries TRBV28 and TRBJ2-5, with a weak D call TRBD2 (6 bases). The CDR3 consists of 14 residues. The germline V and J ends were trimmed by 9 bases and 2 bases, with 16 bases remaining between them. Looked up from germline, CDR1 is MDHEN and CDR2 is SYDVKM. For the CDR3, the DNA is TGTGCCAGTGGGGCCCCCCGGGGGCAAGAGACCCAGTACTTC. Translated: CASGAPRGQETQYF.

The chain links TRBV4-3 to TRBJ2-7; TRBD2 agrees at 9 bases. CDR3 length equals 16 residues. V lost 0 bases to trimming and J lost 4 bases; unmatched junction nucleotides: 7. CDR1 LGHNA and CDR2 YSLEER come from the germline V gene. CDR3 nucleotide sequence: TGCGCCAGCAGCCAAGATCTTAATAGCGGGGGTTACGAGCAGTACTTC. The encoded protein is CASSQDLNSGGYEQYF.